This T cell receptor beta chain was recorded in a study of molecular identifiers for immune sequencing clone quantification. Germline V gives CDR1 LGHNA, CDR2 YNFKEQ. The V and J ends lost 0 bases and 1 base respectively, with 9 bases between them. This CDR3 contains 15 residues. TCRdb reanalysed the PCR reads using MiXCR and keeps one entry per CDR3 protein. Of roughly 630,000 distinct CDR3 sequences listed, 25% are singletons. The J gene is TRBJ2-5, the V gene TRBV4-2; D assignment may be TRBD1 or TRBD2 (5 bases each). The sequencing input was naive CD8+ T cells from blood, with Jurkat cell RNA spiked in. Subset in this sample: FACS-sorted CD8+CD4-CCR7+CD45RA+ naive T cells. This clonotype was obtained from a human donor in good health. Some libraries in this study had Jurkat cell RNA spiked in. This CDR3 is CASSQDQGAQETQYF. CDR3 nucleotides: TGTGCCAGCAGCCAAGATCAGGGAGCCCAAGAGACCCAGTACTTC.